This T cell receptor (beta chain) was recovered during a study of blood T cell repertoires in COVID-19. At the level of the study: Specimens from acute and convalescent COVID-19 originated in the United States, Italy and Spain. The cDNA or gDNA used as material had been derived from T cells, B-cell-depleted T cells, or PBMCs.

Sequencing was performed with immunoSEQ multiplex PCR; in TCRdb, only in-frame clones are kept and a portion is missing. The table lists some 13,000 clones, 86% of them singletons. There are 15 residues in the CDR3. The germline V gene has CDR1 MNHNY and CDR2 SVGAGI (reference sequence). Trimming took 2 bases from V and 5 from J; bases not matched to a gene: 6. This clone was counted a single time. Sequencing was carried out using peripheral blood. The TCR originated in a man older than 75 with acute or convalescent COVID-19. The genes are TRBV6-6 and TRBJ2-5; 9 bases line up with TRBD2. As DNA, the CDR3 is TGTGCCAGCAGTTACATCGGACTAGCGAAGGAGACCCAGTACTTC. This encodes CASSYIGLAKETQYF.